This T cell receptor (beta chain) came from a study of control samples from healthy donors and cancer patients. Sequencing was performed with immunoSEQ multiplex PCR; in TCRdb, only in-frame clones are kept and a portion is missing. The sample has over 200,000 clones, about four fifths seen once. The CDR3 length is 12 residues. Between the trimmed V and J ends, which lost 3 bases and 9 bases, there was a span of 12 bases. The germline V gene has CDR1 MDHEN and CDR2 SYDVKM. The sequence was obtained from a woman aged 55-69 years with lung cancer. The source material was PBMCs. The chain is built from TRBV28 and TRBJ2-7, with D uncertain. The CDR3 protein is CASSFIGRGQYF. Written as DNA, the CDR3 is TGTGCCAGCAGTTTTATCGGCAGAGGGCAGTACTTC.